This TCR beta chain was recovered during a study of blood T cell repertoires in COVID-19. The CDR3 totals 17 residues. The germline gives CDR1 SGHDT, CDR2 YYEEEE. V lost 5 bases to trimming and J lost 0 bases; unmatched junction nucleotides: 10. The study drew participants aged roughly 18 to 89 years from approximately 23 US areas. In assigning cohorts, the study relied on participant-reported clinical history. Generated by immunoSEQ multiplex PCR, the TCRdb table keeps only in-frame clones and is missing some. The repertoire holds around 300,000 clones, around 90% seen once, with 1.5% to 2% in the top ten. This clone has just one count.

Material: PBMCs or T cells enriched from blood (not recorded which). This TCR was recovered from a woman aged 40 to 55 who had recovered from COVID-19. The chain couples TRBV5-6 to TRBJ2-1, with 8 bases matching TRBD1. The CDR3 DNA reads TGTGCCAGCAGTTTTATTGGACAGGGCGGCTCCTACAATGAGCAGTTCTTC. It translates to CASSFIGQGGSYNEQFF.